Below, 31 T cell receptor beta chains from the same sample are listed, as sequenced in a study of blood T cell repertoires in COVID-19. Method: immunoSEQ multiplex PCR; TCRdb's copy keeps in-frame clones and lacks some. The table shows about 180,000 clones, with around 85% occurring only once. Sequences were obtained from peripheral blood. The receptors shown here come from a woman of 80 years or more with acute or convalescent COVID-19.

The V call is TRBV20-1, the J call TRBJ1-5; D unresolved. The germline V and J ends were trimmed by 3 bases and 4 bases, with 13 bases remaining between them. Germline V gene sequence: CDR1 DFQATT, CDR2 SNEGSKA (reference sequence). The CDR3 loop spans 14 amino acids. DNA for the CDR3: TGCAGTGCTAGTGGACCTCTCGGGAATCAGCCCCAGCATTTT. Encoded protein: CSASGPLGNQPQHF.

This clone turned up a few times. The chain recombines TRBV6-1 with TRBJ1-2; 9 bases are a match to TRBD1. Germline CDR1 and CDR2: MNHNS and SASEGT. The CDR3 is 14 residues long. V dropped 5 bases and J dropped 11; count of bases not matched to a gene: 12. CDR3 nucleotide sequence: TGTGCCAGCAGTTTCACTGGGGACAGGGCGGATTACACCTTC. This sequence encodes CASSFTGDRADYTF.

This sequence joins TRBV5-1 and TRBJ2-2, with D uncertain. Germline V gene sequence: CDR1 SGHRS, CDR2 YFSETQ. Trimming shortened V by 4 bases and J by 6 bases, and 16 bases separated the two germline ends. This CDR3 has 15 amino acids. The CDR3 DNA follows: TGCGCCAGCAGCGTGCAAACAGACATCCCCGGGGAGCTGTTTTTT. Translation: CASSVQTDIPGELFF.

The chain uses TRBV5-4 and TRBJ2-5; possibly TRBD1 for D (5 bases). The V end lost 0 bases, the J end lost 8 bases, and 14 bases lay between the germline ends. CDR1 is SGHNT and CDR2 is YYREEE in the germline V gene (reference sequence). The CDR3 contains 14 residues. For the CDR3, the DNA is TGTGCCAGCAGCTTGGAGCGCGGCCAGGGAACCCAGTACTTC. Protein sequence: CASSLERGQGTQYF.

The table lists this clone with a few counts. The genes are TRBV10-1 and TRBJ2-3, with D maybe TRBD1 (5 bases). Trimming took off 5 bases at V and 3 bases at J, with 18 bases between the two ends. Germline V gene data show CDR1 as WNHNN and CDR2 as SYGVQD (reference sequence). The CDR3 consists of 16 residues. CDR3 nucleotide sequence: TGCGCCAGCAGTCGCTGGGCGGACAAAAAAACAGATACGCAGTATTTT. This gives the protein CASSRWADKKTDTQYF.

This chain uses TRBV25-1 with TRBJ1-2; D is perhaps TRBD1 (6 bases). The ends were cut back, 5 bases at V and 4 bases at J, with 14 bases in the middle. The CDR3 extends over 14 amino acids. Germline V gene lookup returns CDR1 MGHDK and CDR2 SYGVNS. The CDR3 DNA follows: TGTGCCAGCAGTATGGACAGCTACATCTATGGCTACACCTTC. Its protein product is CASSMDSYIYGYTF.

This clone was recorded a few times. The chain has TRBV5-1 and TRBJ2-7; 11 bases agree with TRBD1. The CDR3 contains 14 residues. Per germline, CDR1 SGHRS and CDR2 YFSETQ. Trimming took 4 bases from V and 4 from J; bases not matched to a gene: 4. CDR3 loop: CASSAGTGGYEQYF. Here the CDR3 DNA reads TGCGCCAGCAGCGCCGGGACAGGGGGTTACGAGCAGTACTTC.

About this clone itself: The same CDR3 also results from other DNA sequences found in this sample. The chain combines TRBV9 with TRBJ1-1; D is possibly TRBD1 (6 bases). The CDR3 runs to 13 residues. Germline CDR1 SGDLS, CDR2 YYNGEE. The V end was cut by 0 bases, the J end by 8 bases, with 11 bases between. For the CDR3, the DNA is TGTGCCAGCAGCGTAGCAGGGGCAGGCGAAGCTTTCTTT. This sequence encodes CASSVAGAGEAFF.

This clone appeared a single time. The chain uses TRBV7-2 and TRBJ2-2; TRBD2 agrees at 13 bases. CDR1 and CDR2 from the germline V gene are SGHTA and FQGNSA. This CDR3 spans 18 amino acids. Trimming at V came to 6 bases and at J to 5 bases, leaving 12 bases not matched to a gene. The CDR3 loop reads CASRSGTSGTTGTGELFF. The CDR3 DNA follows: TGTGCCAGCAGATCCGGGACTAGCGGGACCACGGGAACCGGGGAGCTGTTTTTT.

The chain uses TRBV7-9 and TRBJ1-1, with 7 bases lining up with TRBD1. The CDR3 is made up of 17 amino acids. J lost 1 base, V lost 5 bases, and 13 bases had no gene match. Per germline, CDR1 SEHNR and CDR2 FQNEAQ (reference sequence). The CDR3 region is CASSLNPRTGGNTEAFF. The CDR3 DNA is TGTGCCAGCAGCCTAAACCCACGGACAGGAGGGAACACTGAAGCTTTCTTT.

The table lists this clone with a count of one. The chain recombines TRBV9 with TRBJ2-2; TRBD1 agrees at 8 bases. The J segment lost 5 bases and the V segment lost 4 bases, leaving 7 bases of the junction unmatched. CDR1 and CDR2 (germline): SGDLS, YYNGEE. The CDR3 contains 15 residues. CDR3 protein: CASSLWQGATGELFF. The CDR3 nucleotides read TGTGCCAGCAGCCTTTGGCAGGGGGCGACCGGGGAGCTGTTTTTT.

This clone was detected a few times. The chain has TRBV2 and TRBJ2-5, with TRBD2 matching over 9 bases. The V segment lost 6 bases and the J segment 2 bases; nucleotides outside the gene matches: 7. The CDR3 is 15 residues long. Germline CDR1 reads SNHLY; CDR2 reads FYNNEI. CDR3 bases: TGTGCCAGCAGACGGCTAGCGGGGTCACAAGAGACCCAGTACTTC. As protein: CASRRLAGSQETQYF.

The chain carries TRBV7-7 and TRBJ2-5, with D maybe TRBD2 (5 bases). Germline V CDR1 and CDR2: SSHAT, FNYEAQ (reference sequence). V shed 5 bases and J shed 5 bases, with 15 bases lying between them. This CDR3 is built from 14 residues. The CDR3 reads CASSRSGGQETQYF. As DNA, the CDR3 is TGTGCCAGCAGCCGGAGCGGCGGGCAGGAGACCCAGTACTTC.

This sequence joins TRBV10-1 and TRBJ2-3, with 9 bases matching TRBD2. Germline CDR1 WNHNN, CDR2 SYGVQD (reference sequence). V dropped 3 bases and J dropped 3; count of bases not matched to a gene: 7. CDR3 length: 16 residues. The CDR3 bases are TGCGCCAGCAGTGAAATGCGGCGGGGGGGAACAGATACGCAGTATTTT. This sequence encodes CASSEMRRGGTDTQYF.

The rearrangement links TRBV19 to TRBJ2-4, with D perhaps matching TRBD2 (6 bases). The germline gives CDR1 LNHDA, CDR2 SQIVND (reference sequence). The CDR3 has 14 residues. V was clipped by 5 bases and J by 13 bases, with 21 bases between them. The CDR3 region has the DNA TGTGCCAGTAGTCCCCCAGGGCGGGGTTCCCCCCAGTACTTC. This codes for CASSPPGRGSPQYF.

The chain joins TRBV5-1 to TRBJ1-1; 8 bases are shared with TRBD1. J lost 7 bases, V lost 5 bases, and 4 bases had no gene match. The CDR3 has 12 amino acids. CDR1 is SGHRS, CDR2 YFSETQ, per germline. Written as DNA, the CDR3 is TGCGCCAGCAGACTCGACAGGGGTGAAGCTTTCTTT. Translation: CASRLDRGEAFF.

The chain has TRBV5-4 and TRBJ1-1; D is possibly TRBD1 (6 bases). The ends were cut back, 3 bases at V and 13 bases at J, with 16 bases in the middle. Germline values: CDR1 SGHNT, CDR2 YYREEE (reference sequence). The CDR3 is 12 amino acids. The CDR3 spells CASSSVGTMDFF. The CDR3 DNA reads TGTGCCAGCAGCTCAGTAGGGACAATGGATTTCTTT.

The chain has TRBV3-1 (or the pseudogene TRBV3-2) and TRBJ2-5; 7 bases match TRBD1. The V segment lost 0 bases and the J segment 5 bases; nucleotides outside the gene matches: 3. The CDR3 covers 14 residues. CDR1 is LGHDT and CDR2 is YNNKEL in the germline V gene (reference sequence). CDR3 amino acids: CASSQEPRGETQYF. The DNA for the CDR3 is TGTGCCAGCAGCCAAGAGCCCAGGGGGGAGACCCAGTACTTC.

CDR3 amino acids: CASSFRDTGIGYTF. The CDR3, as DNA: TGTGCCAGCAGCTTTAGGGATACAGGGATAGGCTACACCTTC. The gene calls are TRBV11-2 and TRBJ1-2; a weak D match, TRBD1 (6 bases). CDR3 size: 14 residues. CDR1 and CDR2 (germline): SGHAT, FQNNGV. Trimming left V 3 bases short and J 8 bases short, with 16 bases between.

The rearrangement uses TRBV6-5 and TRBJ2-1, with 10 nucleotides matching TRBD1. V was clipped by 6 bases and J by 3 bases; unmatched bases: 5. This CDR3 has 15 residues. Germline V gene data show CDR1 as MNHEY and CDR2 as SVGAGI. In nucleotides, the CDR3 is TGTGCCAGCAGACCTGGGACAGGGGTCTACAATGAGCAGTTCTTC. Protein: CASRPGTGVYNEQFF.

The V and J genes are TRBV7-9 and TRBJ2-3; TRBD2 matches 8 bases. V was pared by 5 bases and J by 0 bases, with 10 bases of the junction left unmatched. Looked up from germline, CDR1 is SEHNR and CDR2 is FQNEAQ (reference sequence). This CDR3 comprises 17 residues. The CDR3 here is CASSPQAGVVSTDTQYF. Here the CDR3 DNA reads TGTGCCAGCAGCCCGCAAGCGGGAGTTGTCAGCACAGATACGCAGTATTTT.

The chain carries TRBV25-1 and TRBJ2-2, with D unclear. Germline V gives CDR1 MGHDK, CDR2 SYGVNS. Trimming removed 1 base from V and 5 bases from J, with 2 bases in between. CDR3 length: 12 amino acids. The CDR3 region is CASSELTGELFF. DNA of the CDR3: TGTGCCAGCAGTGAATTAACCGGGGAGCTGTTTTTT. Supplemented by reference TRBV25-1 and TRBJ2-2, the full variable domain reads EADIYQTPRYLVIGTGKKITLECSQTMGHDKMYWYQQDPGMELHLIHYSYGVNSTEKGDLSSESTVSRIRTEHFPLTLESARPSHTSQYLCASSELTGELFFGEGSRLTVL.

The rearrangement uses TRBV13 and TRBJ2-2, with TRBD2 identical over 8 bases. CDR1 is PRHDT, CDR2 FYEKMQ, per germline (reference sequence). This CDR3 spans 15 amino acids. V lost 4 bases, J lost 7 bases, and 8 bases stayed unmatched. The CDR3: CASSSETSEGGELFF. The CDR3 DNA reads TGTGCCAGCAGCTCCGAGACTAGCGAAGGCGGGGAGCTGTTTTTT.

The chain recombines TRBV11-2 with TRBJ2-5; 9 bases match TRBD1. Germline-derived CDR1 and CDR2 are SGHAT and FQNNGV. Unmatched junction bases numbered 9, after V lost 5 bases and J lost 5 bases. The CDR3 consists of 15 residues. The DNA for the CDR3 is TGTGCCAGCAGCATTGGGACAGGGCGAGTGGAGACCCAGTACTTC. Its translation is CASSIGTGRVETQYF.

The V and J genes are TRBV7-2 and TRBJ2-5, with 7 bases fitting TRBD1. This CDR3 comprises 14 residues. Looked up from germline, CDR1 is SGHTA and CDR2 is FQGNSA. With 5 bases clipped from V and 5 bases from J, the junction kept 8 bases outside the gene matches. This chain's CDR3 is CASSTRTGTETQYF. CDR3 DNA: TGTGCCAGCAGCACCAGGACAGGAACGGAGACCCAGTACTTC.

The chain recombines TRBV10-3 with TRBJ2-2; 7 bases map to TRBD1. CDR3 length equals 15 residues. The germline V gene encodes CDR1 ENHRY and CDR2 SYGVKD. With 0 bases clipped from V and 4 bases from J, the junction kept 2 bases outside the gene matches. The CDR3 nucleotides are TGTGCCATCAGTGAGTCGACAGGGCCCACCGGGGAGCTGTTTTTT. It specifies CAISESTGPTGELFF.

The chain joins TRBV15 to TRBJ1-4, with D possibly TRBD1 on 5 matching bases. Trimming took off 3 bases at V and 5 bases at J, with 7 bases between the two ends. Germline V gene lookup returns CDR1 LNHNV and CDR2 YYDKDF (reference sequence). The length of the CDR3 is 13 residues. The CDR3 here is CATSRGRNEKLFF. The DNA of the CDR3 is TGTGCCACCAGCAGGGGGCGCAATGAAAAACTGTTTTTT. Based on the CDR3 plus reference TRBV15 and TRBJ1-4, the full variable domain is DAMVIQNPRYQVTQFGKPVTLSCSQTLNHNVMYWYQQKSSQAPKLLFHYYDKDFNNEADTPDNFQSRRPNTSFCFLDIRSPGLGDTAMYLCATSRGRNEKLFFGSGTQLSVL.

This clone was picked up a small number of times. This chain joins TRBV9 and TRBJ1-6, with a tentative D call TRBD1 (5 bases). Trimming pared 0 bases from V and 7 bases from J, leaving 8 bases between. CDR3 length: 14 amino acids. Germline V lookup: CDR1 SGDLS, CDR2 YYNGEE. This CDR3 is CASSVGRANSPLHF. The CDR3 region has the DNA TGTGCCAGCAGCGTAGGCAGGGCCAATTCACCCCTCCACTTT.

The V gene is TRBV5-4, the J gene TRBJ1-3; D is uncertain. V lost 4 bases, J lost 0 bases, and 11 bases lay in between. There are 15 residues in the CDR3. CDR1 is SGHNT and CDR2 is YYREEE in the germline V gene (reference sequence). This chain's CDR3 is CASSPEARSGNTIYF. The CDR3 DNA sequence: TGTGCCAGCAGCCCCGAGGCCCGCTCTGGAAACACCATATATTTT.

The rearrangement links TRBV3-1 (or the pseudogene TRBV3-2) to TRBJ2-2, with a tentative D call TRBD2 (7 bases). The CDR3 sequence is 16 residues long. Germline V CDR1 and CDR2: LGHDT, YNNKEL (reference sequence). V lost 0 bases and J lost 1, with 9 bases in between. CDR3 in DNA: TGTGCCAGCAGCCAAGAGGGGGGGCGGAACACCGGGGAGCTGTTTTTT. This translates into CASSQEGGRNTGELFF.

This clone was picked up one time. At one end the junction does not follow the germline gene, possibly because of a read error. The rearrangement joins TRBV4-1 to TRBJ1-2; TRBD1 is a possible D gene (5 bases). This CDR3 region has 15 residues. Germline loops: CDR1 MGHRA, CDR2 YSYEKL. The CDR3 protein is CASSQDRQPNYGYTF. CDR3 coding DNA: TGCGCCAGCAGCCAAGATCGACAGCCTAACTATGGCTATACCTTC.